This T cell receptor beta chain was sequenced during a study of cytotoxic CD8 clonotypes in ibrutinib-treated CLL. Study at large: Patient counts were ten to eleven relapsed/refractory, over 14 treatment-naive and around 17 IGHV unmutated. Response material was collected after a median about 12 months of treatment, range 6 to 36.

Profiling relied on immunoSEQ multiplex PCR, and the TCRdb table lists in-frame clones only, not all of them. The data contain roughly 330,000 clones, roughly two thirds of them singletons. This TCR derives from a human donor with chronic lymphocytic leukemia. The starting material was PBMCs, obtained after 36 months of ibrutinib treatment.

In DNA form, the CDR3 reads TGCGCCAGCAGCTTGGCCGGGGCCGGGAGGCCTGGAAACACCATATATTTT. Protein sequence: CASSLAGAGRPGNTIYF. The rearrangement links TRBV5-1 to TRBJ1-3; a possible D gene is TRBD1 (5 bases). V dropped 0 bases and J dropped 2 bases, with 15 bases sitting between them. The CDR3 has 17 residues. In germline, CDR1 is SGHRS, CDR2 YFSETQ.